This is a list of T cell receptor beta chains from one sample in a study of blood T cell repertoires in COVID-19. The protocol was immunoSEQ multiplex PCR, while the TCRdb copy is restricted to in-frame clones and leaves out a portion. The table has more than 200,000 clones, 80% to 90% seen once. Sequencing was performed on peripheral blood. Every receptor here comes from a woman aged 40 to 50 with active or convalescent COVID-19. Each CDR3 is given with its conserved first and last residue. The D gene is left open where the match is weak. Clone size is stated in some rows and not others, as once, few, many or a class when expanded.

cdr3_nt cdr3_aa d_call clone_size j_call v_call
TGTGCCTGGAGCTCAGGGGTACGGATAACCTACGAGCAGTACTTC CAWSSGVRITYEQYF . . TRBJ2-7 TRBV30
TGTGCCAGCAGCTCCGGACAGATGAACGAGCAGTACTTC CASSSGQMNEQYF . . TRBJ2-7 TRBV5-4
TGTGCCAGCAGCCCCGGACTAGCGGGGGCCTCTAGCACAGATACGCAGTATTTT CASSPGLAGASSTDTQYF TRBD2 . TRBJ2-3 TRBV14
TGTGCCAGCAGCGCGGACAGGGGCGGCAATCAGCCCCAGCATTTT CASSADRGGNQPQHF TRBD1 . TRBJ1-5 TRBV2
TGTGCCTGGAGTGTAACCGGGAGGTCCTACGAGCAGTACTTC CAWSVTGRSYEQYF TRBD2 . TRBJ2-7 TRBV30
TGCAGCGGACGGGACACGAACACTGAAGCTTTCTTT CSGRDTNTEAFF . few TRBJ1-1 TRBV29-1
TGCGCCAGCAGCTCAGATGGTTACGAGCAGTACTTC CASSSDGYEQYF . . TRBJ2-7 TRBV5-1
TGTGCCAGCAGCACCCATGACAGGGCCAAAAACATTCAGTACTTC CASSTHDRAKNIQYF . . TRBJ2-4 TRBV9
TGTGCCAGCAGTTACGGGACAGCTTTTAACTATGGCTACACCTTC CASSYGTAFNYGYTF TRBD1 . TRBJ1-2 TRBV6-2/TRBV6-3
TGTGCCAGCAGTCTCCAGGGAAGCGATGGCTACACCTTC CASSLQGSDGYTF . . TRBJ1-2 TRBV12-3/TRBV12-4
TGTGCCAGCTCACCACCGAAACCGGCTCTAAACCAAGAGGCCCAGTACTTC CASSPPKPALNQEAQYF . . TRBJ2-5 TRBV18
TGTGCCAGCAGCCATATCCCGGTGGGACAGGGGGCTGAAGCAACCTACGAGCAGTACTTC CASSHIPVGQGAEATYEQYF TRBD1 . TRBJ2-7 TRBV11-3
TGTGCCAGCAGTTTATCGGGACAAAACGGCTACACCTTC CASSLSGQNGYTF . . TRBJ1-2 TRBV27
TGCAGCGTTGAAGGGACTAGCGGGAGACCCCTTAATGAGCAGTTCTTC CSVEGTSGRPLNEQFF TRBD2 . TRBJ2-1 TRBV29-1
TGTGCCAGCAGCGTAGGTCCGGGGGAGACCTACGAGCAGTACTTC CASSVGPGETYEQYF . . TRBJ2-7 TRBV9
TGTGCCAGCTCACCACCGTCCTTAGCCAAAAACATTCAGTACTTC CASSPPSLAKNIQYF . . TRBJ2-4 TRBV18